This record concerns one T cell receptor beta chain sequence. The primer mix had 60 Vbeta and 13 Jbeta primers. The data were produced by immunoSEQ multiplex PCR, yet TCRdb's version contains in-frame clones alone and is incomplete. This table has about 160,000 clones, 84% appearing once. The data were obtained in a study of cytomegalovirus exposure and HLA in healthy donors. Trimming shortened V by 3 bases and J by 4 bases, and 18 bases separated the two germline ends. This CDR3 spans 17 amino acids. Per germline, CDR1 MDHEN and CDR2 SYDVKM. Input material: PBMCs. This chain links TRBV28 with TRBJ2-2; weak D call: TRBD1 (6 bases). This clonotype was obtained from a middle-aged man in good health and CMV-seropositive. The CDR3 region is CASSFPRDNAITGELFF. The CDR3 nucleotides are TGTGCCAGCAGTTTCCCTCGGGACAACGCGATCACCGGGGAGCTGTTTTTT. Full variable domain (missing parts from reference TRBV28 and TRBJ2-2): DVKVTQSSRYLVKRTGEKVFLECVQDMDHENMFWYRQDPGLGLRLIYFSYDVKMKEKGDIPEGYSVSREKKERFSLILESASTNQTSMYLCASSFPRDNAITGELFFGEGSRLTVL.